The clone carrying this TCR beta chain has just a few counts. The CDR3 runs to 13 residues. J lost 4 bases, V lost 5 bases, and 3 bases had no gene match. CDR1 SEHNR and CDR2 FQNEAQ come from the germline V gene (reference sequence). This specimen belongs to a study of control samples from healthy donors and cancer patients. The table came from immunoSEQ multiplex PCR; TCRdb's copy has only in-frame clones and leaves some out. The data show 80,000 or so clones, 92% seen once. The specimen was blood. This chain uses TRBV7-9 with TRBJ2-7; 9 nucleotides align to TRBD1. The TCR sequence derives from a woman aged 55-69 years in good health. CDR3 in DNA: TGTGCCAGCAGCAACAGGGGGCCGTACGAGCAGTACTTC. Translated: CASSNRGPYEQYF.